This T cell receptor beta chain comes out of a study of blood T cell repertoires in COVID-19. Overall study context: The cDNA or gDNA used as material had been derived from T cells, B-cell-depleted T cells, or PBMCs.

Patients in Seattle were enrolled during active infection, then followed longitudinally. This clone came up once. Per the authors' pipeline: Amplification of reference gene primers was used by the study to estimate nucleated cell counts. Sequencing was performed with immunoSEQ multiplex PCR; in TCRdb, only in-frame clones are kept and a portion is missing. That table is the source of V, J and clone size, and D and trimming were worked out from the DNA. The data show 250,000 or so clones, with 85% to 90% seen just once and under 2.5% held by the top ten. V dropped 0 bases and J dropped 4 bases, with 12 bases sitting between them. Germline values: CDR1 MNHEY, CDR2 SMNVEV (reference sequence). This CDR3 contains 15 residues.

The chain joins TRBV27 to TRBJ1-1; TRBD1 might be the D (5 bases). The TCR sequence derives from a woman aged 55-70 years with COVID-19, enrolled during active disease. Input material: peripheral blood. Here the CDR3 DNA reads TGTGCCAGCAGTTTATCGGGGGGGTCAACCACTGAAGCTTTCTTT. Its translation: CASSLSGGSTTEAFF.